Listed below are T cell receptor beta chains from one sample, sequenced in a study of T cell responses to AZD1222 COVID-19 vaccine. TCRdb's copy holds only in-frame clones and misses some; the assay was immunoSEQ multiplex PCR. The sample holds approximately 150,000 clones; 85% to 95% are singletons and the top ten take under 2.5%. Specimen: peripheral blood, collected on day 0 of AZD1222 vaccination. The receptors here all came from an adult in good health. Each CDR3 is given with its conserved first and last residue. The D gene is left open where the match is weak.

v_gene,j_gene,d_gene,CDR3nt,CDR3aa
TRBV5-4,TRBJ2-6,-,TGTGCCAGCAGCTTGGGGTTCACCCACTCTGGGGCCAACGTCCTGACTTTC,CASSLGFTHSGANVLTF
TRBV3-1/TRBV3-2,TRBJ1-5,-,TGTGCCAGCAGCCAACAGAATCAGCCCCAGCATTTT,CASSQQNQPQHF
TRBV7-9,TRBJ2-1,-,TGTGCCAGCAGCTTAGACTACTCGAGCGAGCAGTTCTTC,CASSLDYSSEQFF
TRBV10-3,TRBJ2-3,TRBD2,TGTGCCATCAGTGACCAGCGGGACTCCCCCGCGCAGTATTTT,CAISDQRDSPAQYF
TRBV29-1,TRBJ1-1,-,TGCAGCGTTGTAAGACGCCCTGGTGAAGCTTTCTTT,CSVVRRPGEAFF
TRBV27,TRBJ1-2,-,TGTGCCAGCAGTTTATCGGCAGGAGGTGGATATGGCTACACCTTC,CASSLSAGGGYGYTF
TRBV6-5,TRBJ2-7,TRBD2,TGTGCCAGCAGTTGGGGGGGACTAATACCCTACGAGCAGTACTTC,CASSWGGLIPYEQYF
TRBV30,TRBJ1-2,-,TGTGCCTGGAGTTTAGGCCAGAACTATGGCTACACCTTC,CAWSLGQNYGYTF
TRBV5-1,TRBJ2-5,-,TGCGCCAGCAGCTTGGGGCAGGAGCAAGAGACCCAGTACTTC,CASSLGQEQETQYF
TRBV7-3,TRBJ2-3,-,TGTGCCAGCAGCTACTCAGGACAGAACACAGATACGCAGTATTTT,CASSYSGQNTDTQYF